One and the same sample provided the 5 T cell receptor beta chains below, sequenced in a study of shared clonotypes between healthy human individuals. TCRdb's table, derived via immunoSEQ multiplex PCR, lists solely in-frame clones and lacks some. The table records 2 million to 2.5 million clones, around 95% of them present only once. What was sequenced was naive CD4+ T cells sorted from blood. Subset here: CD45RA+ positively selected. The receptor source for this set is a man between 18 and 29 years old in good health.

The chain carries TRBV5-1 and TRBJ2-7; 8 positions match TRBD1. Trimming cost V 4 bases and J 4 bases; bases outside gene matches: 7. Germline CDR1 is SGHRS and CDR2 is YFSETQ. CDR3 size: 14 residues. The CDR3 region has the DNA TGCGCCAGCAGCACCGAAGGACAGGGATACGAGCAGTACTTC. It specifies CASSTEGQGYEQYF.

The chain employs TRBV7-2 and TRBJ1-2; D call uncertain. Deletions cut 1 base from V and 4 bases from J, with 13 bases between. This CDR3 is 15 amino acids long. CDR1 and CDR2 from the germline V gene are SGHTA and FQGNSA. CDR3 coding DNA: TGTGCCAGCAGCTTAGAAGACAAAGCACTCTATGGCTACACCTTC. Translation: CASSLEDKALYGYTF.

This chain connects TRBV18 to TRBJ1-2; D is uncertain. The V end was cut by 3 bases, the J end by 8 bases, with 16 bases between. This CDR3 has 14 amino acids. Germline lookup yields CDR1 KGHSH and CDR2 LQKENI. The CDR3 protein is CASSPTEGVPGYTF. CDR3 nucleotide sequence: TGTGCCAGCTCACCGACGGAGGGTGTACCGGGCTACACCTTC.

A few counts support this clone. The chain joins TRBV6-5 to TRBJ2-2; D may be TRBD1 or TRBD2 (5 bases each). Germline CDR1 MNHEY, CDR2 SVGAGI. The V gene lost 0 bases and the J gene lost 7 bases, with 12 bases spanning the gap. The CDR3 has 15 amino acids. Here the CDR3 reads CASSYSNMRGGELFF. Written as DNA, the CDR3 is TGTGCCAGCAGTTACTCCAATATGAGGGGCGGGGAGCTGTTTTTT.

This clone has only one observation. The chain uses TRBV7-2 and TRBJ1-6, with 11 bases identical to TRBD1. The CDR3 is 16 amino acids. The ends lost 2 bases at V and 9 bases at J; junction bases unmatched: 6. Germline V CDR1 and CDR2: SGHTA, FQGNSA. The CDR3, as DNA: TGTGCCAGCAGCTTAAATCTGGGACAGGGGGTTTCACCCCTCCACTTT. It translates to CASSLNLGQGVSPLHF.